This is a list of T cell receptor beta chains from one sample in a study of tumor and adjacent non-tumor tissue in lung cancer. TCRdb re-called the multiplex PCR reads with MiXCR, one entry per CDR3 protein. This table has over 110,000 distinct CDR3 sequences, approximately 64% appearing once. Sequencing was performed on lung tumor tissue. The receptors were gathered from a man in his sixties with small cell lung cancer. The CDR3 runs from the conserved cysteine through the conserved F or W. D genes are given only for firm matches. Rows give clone size only sometimes, using once, few, many, or a class for an expanded clone.

D | J | V | size | DNA | CDR3
. | TRBJ2-4 | TRBV5-5 | . | TGTGCCAGCAGTTTGTTTCAGTTAGTCAAAAACATTCAGTACTTC | CASSLFQLVKNIQYF
. | TRBJ1-1 | TRBV20-1 | many | TGCAGTGCTAGAGGACGACGGTGGGGCACGGTGGACACTGAAGCTTTCTTT | CSARGRRWGTVDTEAFF
. | TRBJ2-1 | TRBV12-3/TRBV12-4 | . | TGTGCCAGGAGTTTACCAGGAGTAGCTGGGGAGCAGTTCTTC | CARSLPGVAGEQFF
. | TRBJ2-5 | TRBV28 | . | TGTGCCAACACTTCCGGAAAGACCCAGTACTTC | CANTSGKTQYF
. | TRBJ1-2 | TRBV28 | . | TGTGCCAGCAGTTTAGTGGACACCGCAGCCTATGGCTACACCTTC | CASSLVDTAAYGYTF
TRBD1 | TRBJ1-6 | TRBV6-1 | many | TGTGCCAGCAATGACAGGGGCGGCTCACCCCTCCACTTT | CASNDRGGSPLHF
. | TRBJ2-2 | TRBV5-4 | . | TGTGCCAGCCATATGACGGTACGGGAGAACACCGGGGAGCTGTTTTTT | CASHMTVRENTGELFF
. | TRBJ2-7 | TRBV4-1 | . | TGCGCCAGCAGCCAAGTACCTAGGGGCTACGAGCAGTACTTC | CASSQVPRGYEQYF
. | TRBJ2-1 | TRBV11-1 | . | TGTGCTAGCGGATCGGAAGATCTTGAGCAGTTCTTC | CASGSEDLEQFF
TRBD2 | TRBJ2-3 | TRBV20-1 | . | TGCAATGCTGAAATAGCGGGAGTGAGAACAGATACGCAATATTTT | CNAEIAGVRTDTQYF
. | TRBJ2-3 | TRBV20-1 | . | TGCAGTGCTGCTCGTAGGCCCAATTCTACGCAGTATTTT | CSAARRPNSTQYF
. | TRBJ2-4 | TRBV20-1 | . | TGCACTGCTATCCAGGGTCTCAGGATGGAAAACGTTCAGTACTTC | CTAIQGLRMENVQYF
. | TRBJ2-4 | TRBV5-4 | once | TGTGCCAGCAGCTTGCCGTGCCTGTCGACCAAAAACATTCAGTACTTC | CASSLPCLSTKNIQYF
. | TRBJ2-1 | TRBV20-1 | many | TGCAGTGCTAGAGGTGGGGCTCAGTACAATGAGCAGTTCTTC | CSARGGAQYNEQFF
. | TRBJ2-1 | TRBV30 | few | TGTGCCTGGAGTGTACAGGGAGGGGAGCAGTTCTTC | CAWSVQGGEQFF
. | TRBJ2-2 | TRBV6-2/TRBV6-3 | . | TGTGCCAGCAGTGAAGGAGGGTTTCAGGGGGAGCTGTTTTTT | CASSEGGFQGELFF
. | TRBJ2-3 | TRBV11-2 | many | TGTGCCAGCAGCTTTCGGGGGTCGGCAGATACGCAGTATTTT | CASSFRGSADTQYF
. | TRBJ2-1 | TRBV28 | many | TGTGCCAGCAGCCGGGACTTCAACTACAATGAGCAGTTCTTC | CASSRDFNYNEQFF
. | TRBJ2-3 | TRBV11-2 | . | TGTGCCGGCAGCCTTAGCCTCGCAGTTACGCGGTATTTT | CAGSLSLAVTRYF
. | TRBJ1-4 | TRBV30 | . | TGTGCCAGGGGAGCAACTAATGAAAAACTGTTTTTT | CARGATNEKLFF
. | TRBJ2-1 | TRBV20-1 | . | TGCAGTGCTAGGGGCCGGGACAAGGGCTATAATGAGCAGTTCTTC | CSARGRDKGYNEQFF
TRBD2 | TRBJ2-7 | TRBV30 | . | TGTGCCGGTGGGGCTAGCGGGAGAGGTTTTTACAATGAGCAGTACTTC | CAGGASGRGFYNEQYF
TRBD2 | TRBJ2-1 | TRBV11-1 | many | TGTGCCAGCAGCCCTGGACTAGCGGGATTCAATGAGCAGTTCTTC | CASSPGLAGFNEQFF
. | TRBJ1-4 | TRBV6-1 | once | TGTGCCAGCAACAGAATAAGGGTGTCTGAAAAACTGTTTTTT | CASNRIRVSEKLFF
. | TRBJ2-7 | TRBV12-3/TRBV12-4 | once | TGTGCCAGTAGCTCTCGCGGGACCGACTGGAGTTACGAGCAGTACTTC | CASSSRGTDWSYEQYF
. | TRBJ1-5 | TRBV6-6 | . | TGTGCCAGCAGTTCTCGGGACGGCGAGGCCGGGGCCCAGCATTTT | CASSSRDGEAGAQHF
. | TRBJ2-2 | TRBV7-9 | . | TGTGCCAGCAGCTCGAGGGGACCCGAGACGAACACTGGGGAGCTGTTTTTT | CASSSRGPETNTGELFF
. | TRBJ1-1 | TRBV11-3 | few | TGTGCCAGCGGCTTAGACGGAGTCGAAGCTTCCTTT | CASGLDGVEASF
. | TRBJ2-6 | TRBV6-5 | . | TGTGCCAGCTCTGGGGTTGGGGCCAACGTCCTGACTTTC | CASSGVGANVLTF
TRBD1 | TRBJ1-2 | TRBV6-5 | . | TGTGCCAGCAATTACGGGCGACAGGGGGCAAGCTATGGCTACACCTTC | CASNYGRQGASYGYTF
TRBD1 | TRBJ2-7 | TRBV20-1 | few | TGCAGTGCTGGACGCGCGCCGGGACAGGGAGCCGAGCAGTACTTC | CSAGRAPGQGAEQYF
. | TRBJ2-3 | TRBV11-2 | . | TGTGCCAGTAACTTAGACGTACTATATACGCAGTATTTT | CASNLDVLYTQYF
. | TRBJ1-1 | TRBV11-3 | . | TGTGCCAGCAGCCCCTCCATGCATGGGGCCCACACTGAAGCTTTCTTT | CASSPSMHGAHTEAFF
. | TRBJ2-1 | TRBV24-1 | . | TGTGCCACCAGTATGGGGGGTCCTAATACCTACAATGAGCAGTTCTTC | CATSMGGPNTYNEQFF
TRBD2 | TRBJ2-6 | TRBV4-1 | . | TGCGCCAGCAGCCAAGGCGTTTTAGCGACGACTAGCGCTGGGGCCAACGTCCTGACTTTC | CASSQGVLATTSAGANVLTF
. | TRBJ1-5 | TRBV20-1 | many | TGCAGTGCCCGCCTGACAGATAGCAATCAGCCCCAGCATTTT | CSARLTDSNQPQHF
. | TRBJ2-2 | TRBV30 | . | TGTGCCTGGAGCGAGGGGACAAACACCGGGGAGCTGTTTTTT | CAWSEGTNTGELFF
. | TRBJ2-3 | TRBV11-2 | . | TGTGCCAGCGGCTCCCGGAGTAGGGGGAGGGGGACAGATACGCAGTATTTT | CASGSRSRGRGTDTQYF
TRBD1 | TRBJ1-2 | TRBV18 | . | TGTGCCAGCTCACCTGGGACAGACTATGGCTACACCTTC | CASSPGTDYGYTF